The present T cell receptor (beta chain) was sequenced within a study of CD8+ T cells in alopecia areata. Per the germline V gene, CDR1 is SGHRS and CDR2 is YFSETQ. The ends were cut back, 4 bases at V and 8 bases at J, with 15 bases in the middle. The CDR3 totals 14 residues. Sequencing relied on a cDNA template that was reverse transcribed from extracted RNA. Profiling relied on immunoSEQ multiplex PCR, and the TCRdb table lists in-frame clones only, not all of them. The data show under 250,000 clones, more than 50% seen once. General observations from the study: Especially in alopecia totalis/universalis, lesional scalp showed greater clonality than normal scalp did. The study also sequences resident alphabeta T cells of normal skin in scalp samples. Against the mouse data, patients shared TCRs less clearly, possibly for HLA reasons.

A FACSAria was used to sort CD4+ and CD8+ T cells. These cells came from PBMCs. As regards this clone: Antigen unknown.

The chain carries TRBV5-1 and TRBJ1-4; D uncertain. This TCR was recovered from a human donor in good health. Material: CD8+ T cells sorted from blood. This CDR3 is CASSPSDPREKLFF. The CDR3 nucleotides read TGCGCCAGCAGCCCTTCGGACCCGAGGGAAAAACTGTTTTTT.